The 3 T cell receptor beta chains given below trace back to one sample, sequenced in a study of cytomegalovirus exposure and HLA in healthy donors. In the PCR, 60 Vbeta and 13 Jbeta primers were used. Data came from immunoSEQ multiplex PCR; TCRdb stores just in-frame clones and leaves some out. The sample lists roughly 93,000 clones, 70% to 80% occurring once. The specimen was PBMCs. The receptors here all came from a man aged 25 to 40 in good health and CMV-seronegative.

The V call is TRBV7-9, the J call TRBJ1-1, with 10 bases aligning to TRBD1. From germline, CDR1 is SEHNR and CDR2 FQNEAQ (reference sequence). V trimming: 1 base; J trimming: 3 bases; junction bases outside the gene matches: 5. The CDR3 sequence is 16 residues long. CDR3 nucleotide sequence: TGTGCCAGCAGCTTAGGTACCGGGACAGGGGACACTGAAGCTTTCTTT. Protein: CASSLGTGTGDTEAFF. The entire variable domain, with the rest obtained from reference TRBV7-9 and TRBJ1-1, is as follows: DTGVSQNPRHKITKRGQNVTFRCDPISEHNRLYWYRQTLGQGPEFLTYFQNEAQLEKSRLLSDRFSAERPKGSFSTLEIQRTEQGDSAMYLCASSLGTGTGDTEAFFGQGTRLTVV.

The chain combines TRBV6-5 with TRBJ1-5; D gene ambiguous. The ends were cut back, 6 bases at V and 9 bases at J, with 18 bases in the middle. The CDR3 runs to 14 residues. In germline, CDR1 is MNHEY, CDR2 SVGAGI. The CDR3 loop is CASRLGRGNWPQHF. The DNA for the CDR3 is TGTGCCAGCAGGCTCGGGCGGGGTAACTGGCCCCAGCATTTT.

This clone occurred once. This chain links TRBV2 with TRBJ1-2; TRBD1 aligns across 7 bases. The CDR3 totals 14 residues. Germline V gene sequence: CDR1 SNHLY, CDR2 FYNNEI. Unmatched junction bases numbered 7, after V lost 7 bases and J lost 2 bases. CDR3 amino acids: CASTTQGQNYGYTF. The CDR3 DNA reads as TGTGCCAGCACCACACAGGGGCAGAACTATGGCTACACCTTC.